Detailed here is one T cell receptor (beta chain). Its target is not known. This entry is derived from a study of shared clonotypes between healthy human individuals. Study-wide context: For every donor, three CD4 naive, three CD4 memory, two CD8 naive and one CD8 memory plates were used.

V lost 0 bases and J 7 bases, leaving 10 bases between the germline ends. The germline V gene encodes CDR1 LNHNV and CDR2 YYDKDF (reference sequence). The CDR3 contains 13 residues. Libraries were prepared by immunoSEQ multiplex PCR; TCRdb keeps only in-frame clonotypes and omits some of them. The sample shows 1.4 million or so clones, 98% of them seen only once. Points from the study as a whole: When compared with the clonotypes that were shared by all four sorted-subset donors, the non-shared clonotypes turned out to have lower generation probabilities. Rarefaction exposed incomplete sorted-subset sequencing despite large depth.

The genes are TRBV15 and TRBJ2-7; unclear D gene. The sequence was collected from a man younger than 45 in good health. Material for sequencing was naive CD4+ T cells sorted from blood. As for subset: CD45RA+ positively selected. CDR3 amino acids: CATSRDQDGEQYF. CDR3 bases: TGTGCCACCAGCAGAGATCAGGACGGGGAGCAGTACTTC. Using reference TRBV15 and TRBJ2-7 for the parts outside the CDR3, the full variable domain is DAMVIQNPRYQVTQFGKPVTLSCSQTLNHNVMYWYQQKSSQAPKLLFHYYDKDFNNEADTPDNFQSRRPNTSFCFLDIRSPGLGDTAMYLCATSRDQDGEQYFGPGTRLTVT.